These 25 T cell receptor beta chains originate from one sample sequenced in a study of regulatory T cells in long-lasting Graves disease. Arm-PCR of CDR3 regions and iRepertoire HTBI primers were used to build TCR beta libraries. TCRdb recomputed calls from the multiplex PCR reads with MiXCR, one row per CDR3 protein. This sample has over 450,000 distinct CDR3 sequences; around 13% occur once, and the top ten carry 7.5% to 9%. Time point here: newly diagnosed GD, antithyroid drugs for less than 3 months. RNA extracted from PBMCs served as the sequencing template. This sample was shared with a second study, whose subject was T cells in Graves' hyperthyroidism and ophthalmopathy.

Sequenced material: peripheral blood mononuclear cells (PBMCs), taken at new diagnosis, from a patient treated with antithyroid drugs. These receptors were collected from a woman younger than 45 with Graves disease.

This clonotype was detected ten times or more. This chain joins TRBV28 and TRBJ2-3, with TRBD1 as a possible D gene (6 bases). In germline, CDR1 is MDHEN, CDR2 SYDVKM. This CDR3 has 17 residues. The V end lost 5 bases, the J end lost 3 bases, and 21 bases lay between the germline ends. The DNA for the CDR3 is TGTGCCAGCAGTCCCTTGGGCAGGGCCAGGGGAACAGATACGCAGTATTTT. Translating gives CASSPLGRARGTDTQYF. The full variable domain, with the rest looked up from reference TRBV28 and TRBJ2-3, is DVKVTQSSRYLVKRTGEKVFLECVQDMDHENMFWYRQDPGLGLRLIYFSYDVKMKEKGDIPEGYSVSREKKERFSLILESASTNQTSMYLCASSPLGRARGTDTQYFGPGTRLTVL.

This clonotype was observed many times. The CDR3, as DNA: TGTGCCAGCAGTGGCCTTGGAGGATGGGAGACCCAGTACTTC. This gives the protein CASSGLGGWETQYF. The chain couples TRBV6-1 to TRBJ2-5; tentatively, D is TRBD2 (5 bases). The CDR3 covers 14 residues. V was cut by 4 bases and J by 5 bases, with 14 bases left in between. Looked up from germline, CDR1 is MNHNS and CDR2 is SASEGT.

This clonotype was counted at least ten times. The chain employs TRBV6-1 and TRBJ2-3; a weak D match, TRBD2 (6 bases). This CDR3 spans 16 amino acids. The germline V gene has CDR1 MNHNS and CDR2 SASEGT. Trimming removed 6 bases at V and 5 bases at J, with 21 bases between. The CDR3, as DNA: TGTGCCAGCAGAACCGTTATCGGGGGTAATCGAGATACGCAGTATTTT. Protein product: CASRTVIGGNRDTQYF.

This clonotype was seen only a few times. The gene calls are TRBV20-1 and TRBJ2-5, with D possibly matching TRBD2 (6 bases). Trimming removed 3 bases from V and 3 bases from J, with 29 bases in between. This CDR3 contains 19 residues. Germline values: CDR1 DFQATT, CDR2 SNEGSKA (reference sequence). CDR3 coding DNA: TGCAGTGCTAGCCCCCCGGGACTTCTCGCCCAACCTCACAAAGAGACCCAGTACTTC. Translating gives CSASPPGLLAQPHKETQYF.

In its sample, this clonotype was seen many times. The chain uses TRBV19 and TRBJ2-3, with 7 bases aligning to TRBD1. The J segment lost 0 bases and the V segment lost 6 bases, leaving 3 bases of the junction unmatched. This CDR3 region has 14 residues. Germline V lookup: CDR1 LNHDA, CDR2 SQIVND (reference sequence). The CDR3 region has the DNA TGTGCCAGTAGGAGGGGACAGAGCACAGATACGCAGTATTTT. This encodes CASRRGQSTDTQYF.

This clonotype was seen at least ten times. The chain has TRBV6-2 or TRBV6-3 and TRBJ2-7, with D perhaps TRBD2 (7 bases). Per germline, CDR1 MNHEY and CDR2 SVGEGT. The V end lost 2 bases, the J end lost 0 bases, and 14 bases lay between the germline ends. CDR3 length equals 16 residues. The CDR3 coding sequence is TGTGCCAGCAGTTACGGACTAGGACAGCACTCCTACGAGCAGTACTTC. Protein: CASSYGLGQHSYEQYF.

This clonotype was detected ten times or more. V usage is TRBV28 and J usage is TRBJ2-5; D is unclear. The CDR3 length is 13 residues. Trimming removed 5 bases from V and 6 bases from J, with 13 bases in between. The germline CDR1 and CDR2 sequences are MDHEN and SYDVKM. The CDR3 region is CASSTIGWQTQYF. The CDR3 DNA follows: TGTGCCAGCAGTACTATTGGGTGGCAGACCCAGTACTTC.

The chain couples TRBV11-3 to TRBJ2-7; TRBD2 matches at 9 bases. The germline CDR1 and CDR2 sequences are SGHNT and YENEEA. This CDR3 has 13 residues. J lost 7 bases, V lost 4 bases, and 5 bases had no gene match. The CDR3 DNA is TGTGCCAGCAGCTGGCGGGAGGGCGGTGAGCAGTACTTC. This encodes CASSWREGGEQYF.

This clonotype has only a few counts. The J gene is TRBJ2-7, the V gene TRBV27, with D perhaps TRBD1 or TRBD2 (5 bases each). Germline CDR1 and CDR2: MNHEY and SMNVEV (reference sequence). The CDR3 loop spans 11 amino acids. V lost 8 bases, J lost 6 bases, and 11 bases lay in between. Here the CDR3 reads CASYGAGEQYF. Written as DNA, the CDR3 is TGTGCCAGCTACGGGGCCGGCGAGCAGTACTTC.

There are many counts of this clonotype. The CDR3 DNA follows: TGTGCCAGCTCACCAAACCTAGCGGAGGTCAATGAGCAGTTCTTC. This encodes CASSPNLAEVNEQFF. The chain has TRBV18 and TRBJ2-1; TRBD2 matches at 7 bases. V was clipped by 2 bases and J by 6 bases; unmatched bases: 7. The CDR3 totals 15 residues. The germline CDR1 and CDR2 sequences are KGHSH and LQKENI.

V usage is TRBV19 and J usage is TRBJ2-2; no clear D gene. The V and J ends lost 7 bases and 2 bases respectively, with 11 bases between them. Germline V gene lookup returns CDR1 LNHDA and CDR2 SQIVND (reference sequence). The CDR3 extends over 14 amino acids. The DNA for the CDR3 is TGTGCCAGTAATTCCAGAGCTAACACCGGGGAGCTGTTTTTT. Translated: CASNSRANTGELFF.

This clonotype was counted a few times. The CDR3: CASKETGRNQPQHF. The DNA of the CDR3 is TGTGCCAGCAAAGAGACCGGGAGGAATCAGCCCCAGCATTTT. J is TRBJ1-5 and V is TRBV6-2 or TRBV6-3; D gene uncertain. The germline V and J ends were trimmed by 7 bases and 4 bases, with 14 bases remaining between them. The CDR3 runs 14 residues. Germline-derived CDR1 and CDR2 are MNHEY and SVGEGT.

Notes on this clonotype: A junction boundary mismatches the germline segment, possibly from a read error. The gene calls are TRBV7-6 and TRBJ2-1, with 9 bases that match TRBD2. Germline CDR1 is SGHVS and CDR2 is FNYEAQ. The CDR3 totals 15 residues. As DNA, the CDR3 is TGTGCCAGCAGCTCCCTAGCGGGATCCTTCAATGAGCAGTTCTTC. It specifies CASSSLAGSFNEQFF. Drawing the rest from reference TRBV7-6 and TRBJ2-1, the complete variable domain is GAGVSQSPRYKVTKRGQDVALRCDPISGHVSLYWYRQALGQGPEFLTYFNYEAQQDKSGLPNDRFSAERPEGSISTLTIQRTEQRDSAMYRCASSSLAGSFNEQFFGPGTRLTVL.

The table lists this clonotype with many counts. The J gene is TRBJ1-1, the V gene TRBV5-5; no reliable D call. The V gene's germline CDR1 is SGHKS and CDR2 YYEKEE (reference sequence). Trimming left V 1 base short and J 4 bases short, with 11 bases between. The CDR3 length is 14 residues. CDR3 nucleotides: TGTGCCAGCAGCTTGTGGACGGACGGCACTGAAGCTTTCTTT. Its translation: CASSLWTDGTEAFF. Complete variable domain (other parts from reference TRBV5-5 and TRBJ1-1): DAGVTQSPTHLIKTRGQQVTLRCSPISGHKSVSWYQQVLGQGPQFIFQYYEKEERGRGNFPDRFSARQFPNYSSELNVNALLLGDSALYLCASSLWTDGTEAFFGQGTRLTVV.

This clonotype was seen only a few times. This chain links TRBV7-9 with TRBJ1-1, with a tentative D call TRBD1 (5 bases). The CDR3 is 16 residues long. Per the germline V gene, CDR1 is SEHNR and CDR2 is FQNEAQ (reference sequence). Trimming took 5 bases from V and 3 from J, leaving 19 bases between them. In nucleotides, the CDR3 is TGTGCCAGCAGCCCCAAATGGGAGGGGTTCGACACTGAAGCTTTCTTT. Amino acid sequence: CASSPKWEGFDTEAFF.

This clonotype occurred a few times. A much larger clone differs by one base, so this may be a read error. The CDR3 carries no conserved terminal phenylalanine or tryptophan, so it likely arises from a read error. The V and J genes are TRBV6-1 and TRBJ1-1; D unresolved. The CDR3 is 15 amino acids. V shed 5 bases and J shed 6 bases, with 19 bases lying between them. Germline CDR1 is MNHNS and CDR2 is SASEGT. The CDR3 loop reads CASSPNVPTGSEAFL. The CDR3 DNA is TGTGCCAGCAGTCCAAATGTCCCGACGGGATCTGAAGCTTTCCTT.

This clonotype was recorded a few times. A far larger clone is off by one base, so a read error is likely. DNA of the CDR3: TGTGCCAGCAGCTTAACGGACGGAACCTACGAGCAGTTCTTC. Translating it yields CASSLTDGTYEQFF. This chain joins TRBV7-9 and TRBJ2-1; no clear D. V was pared by 2 bases and J by 10 bases, with 15 bases between. CDR1 is SEHNR and CDR2 is FQNEAQ in the germline V gene (reference sequence). This CDR3 is built from 14 residues.

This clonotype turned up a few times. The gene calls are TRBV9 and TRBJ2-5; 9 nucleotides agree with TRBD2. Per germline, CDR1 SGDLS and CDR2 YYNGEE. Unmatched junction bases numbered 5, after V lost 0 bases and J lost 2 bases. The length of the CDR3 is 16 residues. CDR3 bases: TGTGCCAGCAGCGTAGGAGCGGGAGGAGGGCAAGAGACCCAGTACTTC. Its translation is CASSVGAGGGQETQYF.

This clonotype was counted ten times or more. The CDR3 nucleotides read TGTGCCACCCAACAGGGGAAACCCAACGAGCAGTACTTC. The encoded protein is CATQQGKPNEQYF. This rearrangement joins TRBV10-3 to TRBJ2-7, with 7 positions matching TRBD1. The germline V gene encodes CDR1 ENHRY and CDR2 SYGVKD. CDR3 length: 13 residues. With 10 bases clipped from V and 5 bases from J, the junction kept 11 bases outside the gene matches.

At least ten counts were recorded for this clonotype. As DNA, the CDR3 is TGTGCCAGCAGCGTAACTAGCGGGATAAACGAGCAGTACTTC. Translating gives CASSVTSGINEQYF. This chain uses TRBV11-2 with TRBJ2-7; the match to TRBD2 covers 10 bases. The length of the CDR3 is 14 residues. The V gene end was trimmed by 5 bases and the J gene end by 5 bases; junction bases not matched to a gene: 6. Germline CDR1 SGHAT, CDR2 FQNNGV.

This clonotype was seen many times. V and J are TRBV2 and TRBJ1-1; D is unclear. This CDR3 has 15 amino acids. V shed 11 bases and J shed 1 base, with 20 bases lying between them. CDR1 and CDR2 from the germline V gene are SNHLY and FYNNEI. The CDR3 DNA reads TGTGCCGGAAGCAGGTTGTCTGGGAAGAACACTGAAGCTTTCTTT. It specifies CAGSRLSGKNTEAFF.

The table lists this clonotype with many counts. CDR3 coding DNA: TGTGCCAGCAGTGAGAGCGGGGACAGGAACACCGGGGAGCTGTTTTTT. Encoded protein: CASSESGDRNTGELFF. This sequence joins TRBV2 and TRBJ2-2, with D possibly called TRBD1 or TRBD2 (7 bases each). This CDR3 is 16 amino acids long. Trimming shortened V by 3 bases and J by 1 base, and 12 bases separated the two germline ends. CDR1 and CDR2 (germline): SNHLY, FYNNEI.

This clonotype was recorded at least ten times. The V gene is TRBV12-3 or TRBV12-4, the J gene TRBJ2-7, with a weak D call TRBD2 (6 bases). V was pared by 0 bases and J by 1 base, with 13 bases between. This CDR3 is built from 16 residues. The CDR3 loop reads CASSLARRVRSYEQYF. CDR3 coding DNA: TGTGCCAGCAGTTTAGCCCGGAGGGTGCGATCCTACGAGCAGTACTTC.

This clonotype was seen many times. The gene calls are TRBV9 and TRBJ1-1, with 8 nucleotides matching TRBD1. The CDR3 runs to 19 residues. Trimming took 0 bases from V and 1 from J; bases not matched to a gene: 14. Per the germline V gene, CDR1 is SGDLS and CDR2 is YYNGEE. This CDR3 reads CASSVGSLSGGRRNTEAFF. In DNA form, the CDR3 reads TGTGCCAGCAGCGTAGGTAGTCTTTCAGGGGGCCGGAGGAACACTGAAGCTTTCTTT.

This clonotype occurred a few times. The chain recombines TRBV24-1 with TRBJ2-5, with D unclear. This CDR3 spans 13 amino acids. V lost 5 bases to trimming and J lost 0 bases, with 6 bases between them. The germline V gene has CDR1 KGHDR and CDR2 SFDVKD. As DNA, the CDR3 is TGTGCCACCAGTGGTTCGAACCAAGAGACCCAGTACTTC. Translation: CATSGSNQETQYF.